This T cell receptor (beta chain) was identified in a study of cytomegalovirus exposure and HLA in healthy donors. 13 Jbeta primers and 60 Vbeta primers were used for the PCR. Sequencing was performed with immunoSEQ multiplex PCR; in TCRdb, only in-frame clones are kept and a portion is missing. The table lists 150,000 to 200,000 clones, approximately 86% of them singletons, with approximately 1.7% in the top ten. The CDR3 runs to 14 residues. Trimming pared 0 bases from V and 7 bases from J, leaving 11 bases between. Germline V gene data show CDR1 as SGDLS and CDR2 as YYNGEE. The chain couples TRBV9 to TRBJ2-1; possible D gene TRBD2, 6 bases. The clonotype comes from a woman under 30 in good health and CMV-seronegative. Material for sequencing was PBMCs. CDR3 region: CASSVVGSNNEQFF. The DNA of the CDR3 is TGTGCCAGCAGCGTAGTCGGGAGTAATAATGAGCAGTTCTTC.